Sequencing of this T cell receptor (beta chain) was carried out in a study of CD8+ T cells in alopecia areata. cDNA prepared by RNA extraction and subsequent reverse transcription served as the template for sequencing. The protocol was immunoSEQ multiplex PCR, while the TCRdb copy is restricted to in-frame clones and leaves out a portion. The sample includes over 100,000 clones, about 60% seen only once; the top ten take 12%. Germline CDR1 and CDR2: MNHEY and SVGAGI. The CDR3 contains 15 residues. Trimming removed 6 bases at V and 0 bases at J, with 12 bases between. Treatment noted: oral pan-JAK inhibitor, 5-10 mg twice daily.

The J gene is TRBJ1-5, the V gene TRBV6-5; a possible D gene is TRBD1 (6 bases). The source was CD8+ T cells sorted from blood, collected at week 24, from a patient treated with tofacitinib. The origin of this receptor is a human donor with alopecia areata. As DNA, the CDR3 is TGTGCCAGCAGCAAACAGGGATATAGCAATCAGCCCCAGCATTTT. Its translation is CASSKQGYSNQPQHF.